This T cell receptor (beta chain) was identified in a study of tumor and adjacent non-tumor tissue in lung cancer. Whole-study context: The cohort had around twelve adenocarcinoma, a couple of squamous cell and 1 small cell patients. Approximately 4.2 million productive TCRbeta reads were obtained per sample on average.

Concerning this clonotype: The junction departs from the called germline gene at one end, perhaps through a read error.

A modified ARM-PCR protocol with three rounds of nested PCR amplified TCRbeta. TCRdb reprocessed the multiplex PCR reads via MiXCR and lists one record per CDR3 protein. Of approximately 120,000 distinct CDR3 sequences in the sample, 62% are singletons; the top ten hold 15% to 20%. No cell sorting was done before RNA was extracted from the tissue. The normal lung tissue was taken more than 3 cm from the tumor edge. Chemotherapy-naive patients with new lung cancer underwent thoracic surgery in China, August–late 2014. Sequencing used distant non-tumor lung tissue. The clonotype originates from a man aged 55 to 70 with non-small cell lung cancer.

The DNA of the CDR3 is TGTGTCAGCAGCTTAGATCCTAGGAACTCCTACAATGAGCAGTTCTTC. This gives the protein CVSSLDPRNSYNEQFF. This sequence joins TRBV11-3 and TRBJ2-1; D remains unclear. Germline assignment: CDR1 SGHNT and CDR2 YENEEA. The CDR3 sequence is 16 residues long. The complete variable domain, with remaining parts taken from reference TRBV11-3 and TRBJ2-1, reads EAGVVQSPRYKIIEKKQPVAFWCNPISGHNTLYWYLQNLGQGPELLIRYENEEAVDDSQLPKDRFSAERLKGVDSTLKIQPAELGDSAVYLCVSSLDPRNSYNEQFFGPGTRLTVL.